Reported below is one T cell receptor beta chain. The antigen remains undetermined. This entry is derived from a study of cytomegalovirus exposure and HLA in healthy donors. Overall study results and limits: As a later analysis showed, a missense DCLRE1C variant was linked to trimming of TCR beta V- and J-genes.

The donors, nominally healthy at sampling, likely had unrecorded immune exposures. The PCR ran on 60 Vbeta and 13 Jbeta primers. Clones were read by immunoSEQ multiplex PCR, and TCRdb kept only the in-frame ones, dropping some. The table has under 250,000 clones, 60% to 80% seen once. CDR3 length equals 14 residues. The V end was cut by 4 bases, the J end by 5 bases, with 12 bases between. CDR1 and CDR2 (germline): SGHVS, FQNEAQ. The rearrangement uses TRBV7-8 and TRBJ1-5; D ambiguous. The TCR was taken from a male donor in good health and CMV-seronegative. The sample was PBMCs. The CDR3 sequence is CASSSDARDQPQHF. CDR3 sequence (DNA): TGTGCCAGCAGCTCCGATGCTCGGGATCAGCCCCAGCATTTT.